One and the same sample provided the 21 T cell receptor beta chains below, sequenced in a study of T cells in Graves' hyperthyroidism and ophthalmopathy. Amplification yielded TCR beta CDR3 regions, with RNA transcripts as the source. TCR CDR3 underwent first-round RT-PCR with the HTBI primer set. TCRdb called the multiplex PCR reads again in MiXCR, with one record for every CDR3 protein. There are 200,000 to 300,000 distinct CDR3 sequences in the sample; about a sixth occur only once, and around 28% lies in the top ten. The sequencing input was blood. All receptors come from a woman between 18 and 30 years old with Graves' ophthalmopathy.

The chain has TRBV5-6 and TRBJ1-3; D is ambiguous. V was pared by 2 bases and J by 2 bases, with 5 bases between. The CDR3 length is 13 residues. Looked up from germline, CDR1 is SGHDT and CDR2 is YYEEEE. The CDR3 reads CASSFRAGNTIYF. The CDR3 DNA sequence: TGTGCCAGCAGCTTTAGGGCTGGAAACACCATATATTTT. The whole variable domain, filled in from reference TRBV5-6 and TRBJ1-3, reads DAGVTQSPTHLIKTRGQQVTLRCSPKSGHDTVSWYQQALGQGPQFIFQYYEEEERQRGNFPDRFSGHQFPNYSSELNVNALLLGDSALYLCASSFRAGNTIYFGEGSWLTVV.

This clonotype was seen many times. V is TRBV12-3 or TRBV12-4 and J is TRBJ2-7; maybe TRBD1 (6 bases). The CDR3 extends over 13 amino acids. V shed 2 bases and J shed 5 bases, with 10 bases lying between them. The CDR3 reads CASSLTGNHEQYF. DNA of the CDR3: TGTGCCAGCAGTTTAACAGGGAACCACGAGCAGTACTTC.

This clonotype was seen only a few times. With a much larger clone just one base away, this may be a read error. The J gene is TRBJ2-7, the V gene TRBV28; weak D call: TRBD2 (5 bases). Trimming removed 5 bases from V and 0 bases from J, with 14 bases in between. Germline CDR1 is MDHEN and CDR2 is SYDVKM. The CDR3 is 15 residues long. Here the CDR3 DNA reads TGTGCCAGCAGTGAGTCCAGCGGTAGCTCCTACGAGCAGTACTTC. Translation gives CASSESSGSSYEQYF.

The chain uses TRBV3-1 and TRBJ2-7; D is unresolved. The V end was cut by 1 base, the J end by 6 bases, with 25 bases between. Germline CDR1 is LGHDT and CDR2 is YNNKEL (reference sequence). The CDR3 is 18 amino acids. The CDR3 spells CASSQGVNLYAPPSEQYF. DNA of the CDR3: TGTGCCAGCAGCCAAGGAGTAAATTTGTATGCCCCTCCCTCCGAGCAGTACTTC.

This clonotype appeared once. V gene TRBV13 combines with J gene TRBJ1-1, with 10 nucleotides matching TRBD1. Germline lookup yields CDR1 PRHDT and CDR2 FYEKMQ (reference sequence). The CDR3 is 17 residues long. Trimming cost V 4 bases and J 1 base; bases outside gene matches: 9. CDR3 region: CASSSTRDRGENTEAFF. CDR3 coding DNA: TGTGCCAGCAGCTCTACCCGGGACAGGGGAGAGAACACTGAAGCTTTCTTT.

This rearrangement joins TRBV7-2 to TRBJ2-1, with 10 bases fitting TRBD2. V lost 4 bases to trimming and J lost 0 bases; unmatched junction nucleotides: 3. This CDR3 is 16 amino acids long. The germline V gene encodes CDR1 SGHTA and CDR2 FQGNSA. The CDR3 region is CASSSGTSDSYNEQFF. CDR3 coding DNA: TGTGCCAGCAGCTCTGGGACTAGCGACTCCTACAATGAGCAGTTCTTC.

This clonotype occurred many times. The V call is TRBV7-9, the J call TRBJ2-5, with D possibly matching TRBD2 (6 bases). The CDR3 has 14 amino acids. Trimming pared 4 bases from V and 5 bases from J, leaving 14 bases between. The germline V gene has CDR1 SEHNR and CDR2 FQNEAQ (reference sequence). DNA of the CDR3: TGTGCCAGCAGCTCCCAGTCGGGGAGGGAGACCCAGTACTTC. Protein product: CASSSQSGRETQYF.

This clonotype came up many times. For the CDR3, the DNA is TGTGCCAGCAGTTACTCCCGGGACAGGGGGCCTTACACCTTC. It translates to CASSYSRDRGPYTF. This sequence joins TRBV6-5 and TRBJ1-2; 12 bases map to TRBD1. Germline V gene sequence: CDR1 MNHEY, CDR2 SVGAGI. The V gene end was trimmed by 0 bases and the J gene end by 11 bases; junction bases not matched to a gene: 4. The CDR3 is made up of 14 amino acids.

In this sample, this clonotype turned up many times. The V call is TRBV9, the J call TRBJ2-3; TRBD1 or TRBD2 may be the D gene (5 bases each). The CDR3 runs 18 residues. The V and J ends lost 2 bases and 5 bases respectively, with 24 bases between them. CDR1 SGDLS and CDR2 YYNGEE come from the germline V gene. The CDR3 here is CASSVSHRDVPSGDTQYF. For the CDR3, the DNA is TGTGCCAGCAGCGTTTCCCACCGGGACGTCCCTTCGGGAGATACGCAGTATTTT.

The rearrangement links TRBV11-2 to TRBJ2-7; 15 positions agree with TRBD2. Losses at the gene ends were 3 bases for V and 0 bases for J; bases not matched to a gene: 9. Germline V CDR1 and CDR2: SGHAT, FQNNGV. This CDR3 contains 19 residues. CDR3: CASSFFGTSGGQSSYEQYF. The CDR3 DNA follows: TGTGCCAGCAGCTTCTTCGGGACTAGCGGGGGGCAGAGCTCCTACGAGCAGTACTTC.

This clonotype was counted ten times or more. This chain connects TRBV7-9 to TRBJ2-7; D is possibly TRBD2 (5 bases). Germline CDR1 is SEHNR and CDR2 is FQNEAQ (reference sequence). This CDR3 comprises 14 residues. The germline V and J ends were trimmed by 1 base and 5 bases, with 12 bases remaining between them. This CDR3 is CASSLGGLWDEQYF. The CDR3 coding sequence is TGTGCCAGCAGCTTAGGCGGGTTATGGGACGAGCAGTACTTC. The full variable domain, rest sourced from reference TRBV7-9 and TRBJ2-7, is DTGVSQNPRHKITKRGQNVTFRCDPISEHNRLYWYRQTLGQGPEFLTYFQNEAQLEKSRLLSDRFSAERPKGSFSTLEIQRTEQGDSAMYLCASSLGGLWDEQYFGPGTRLTVT.

This clonotype was counted ten times or more. V is TRBV7-2 and J is TRBJ2-3, with D unclear. The V gene's germline CDR1 is SGHTA and CDR2 FQGNSA. Trimming stripped 3 bases from V and 7 bases from J, with 17 bases between. This CDR3 is 15 amino acids long. The CDR3 reads CASSFYLANPNTQYF. For the CDR3, the DNA is TGTGCCAGCAGCTTTTACCTGGCAAATCCTAATACGCAGTATTTT.

This clonotype was observed many times. The rearrangement links TRBV6-1 to TRBJ2-7, with D perhaps TRBD2 (5 bases). The CDR3 is made up of 14 amino acids. Germline V gene lookup returns CDR1 MNHNS and CDR2 SASEGT. The germline V and J ends were trimmed by 6 bases and 5 bases, with 17 bases remaining between them. In DNA, the CDR3 is TGTGCCAGCAGCTCCCGGGAACCGAGGGACGAGCAGTACTTC. It specifies CASSSREPRDEQYF.

In this sample, this clonotype turned up many times. The rearrangement joins TRBV30 to TRBJ2-2; no clear D. V was cut by 8 bases and J by 3 bases, with 4 bases left in between. This CDR3 region has 10 residues. Per the germline V gene, CDR1 is GTSNPN and CDR2 is SVGIG (reference sequence). For the CDR3, the DNA is TGTGCCGGGGACACCGGGGAGCTGTTTTTT. The encoded protein is CAGDTGELFF.

This clonotype was picked up many times. This sequence joins TRBV5-8 and TRBJ2-1, with 10 bases lining up with TRBD2. CDR3 length equals 16 residues. Germline CDR1 is SGHTS and CDR2 is YDEGEE. V was pared by 3 bases and J by 4 bases, with 7 bases of the junction left unmatched. CDR3 loop: CASSSVAGGIYNEQFF. The CDR3 nucleotides are TGTGCCAGCAGCTCGGTAGCGGGGGGAATTTACAATGAGCAGTTCTTC.

This clonotype was seen many times. Here the CDR3 reads CASSLEAGGPNEQFF. In DNA form, the CDR3 reads TGCGCCAGCAGCTTGGAAGCGGGGGGGCCCAATGAGCAGTTCTTC. The rearrangement links TRBV5-1 to TRBJ2-1; 10 bases agree with TRBD2. This CDR3 is built from 15 residues. CDR1 and CDR2 from the germline V gene are SGHRS and YFSETQ. The V gene end was trimmed by 0 bases and the J gene end by 6 bases; junction bases not matched to a gene: 3.

This clonotype has ten or more counts. This chain joins TRBV11-3 and TRBJ1-6; D not certain. The CDR3 extends over 12 amino acids. The V gene's germline CDR1 is SGHNT and CDR2 YENEEA. Trimming shortened V by 3 bases and J by 10 bases, and 7 bases separated the two germline ends. CDR3 bases: TGTGCCAGCAGCTTCTCAAGCTCACCCCTCCACTTT. Translated: CASSFSSSPLHF. Complete variable domain (other parts from reference TRBV11-3 and TRBJ1-6): EAGVVQSPRYKIIEKKQPVAFWCNPISGHNTLYWYLQNLGQGPELLIRYENEEAVDDSQLPKDRFSAERLKGVDSTLKIQPAELGDSAVYLCASSFSSSPLHFGNGTRLTVT.

This clonotype was counted only a few times. V usage is TRBV19 and J usage is TRBJ1-2; 9 bases match TRBD1. Germline assignment: CDR1 LNHDA and CDR2 SQIVND (reference sequence). The junction had 7 bases not matched to a gene; V was cut back by 8 bases and J by 6 bases. The CDR3 sequence is 13 residues long. The CDR3 bases are TGTGCCAGTTCTTCTACAGGGGGCGATGGCTACACCTTC. Its translation: CASSSTGGDGYTF.

The chain combines TRBV3-1 with TRBJ2-6; no clear D. This CDR3 spans 14 amino acids. In germline, CDR1 is LGHDT, CDR2 YNNKEL (reference sequence). Trimming cost V 3 bases and J 4 bases, with 7 bases left between them. In DNA form, the CDR3 reads TGTGCCAGCAGCCAGACTTTGGGGGCCAACGTCCTGACTTTC. This gives the protein CASSQTLGANVLTF.

This clonotype was observed many times. The V gene is TRBV28, the J gene TRBJ1-6; TRBD1 matches 11 bases. J gave up 3 bases and V 5 bases, and 3 bases lay outside the gene matches. The CDR3 extends over 16 amino acids. Germline V gene sequence: CDR1 MDHEN, CDR2 SYDVKM. The CDR3, as DNA: TGTGCCAGCAGTGGGGACAGGGGGTTCTATAATTCACCCCTCCACTTT. Amino acid sequence: CASSGDRGFYNSPLHF.

This clonotype was seen a handful of times. Since a much larger clone is just one base distant, this may be a read error. The chain joins TRBV20-1 to TRBJ2-2; D perhaps matches TRBD2 (5 bases). CDR3 length: 14 residues. CDR1 is DFQATT and CDR2 is SNEGSKA in the germline V gene (reference sequence). The CDR3 coding sequence is TGCAGTGCTAGAGATCACGGCCAAACCGGGGAGCTGTCTTTT. As protein: CSARDHGQTGELSF.